This T cell receptor (beta chain) was retrieved from a study of blood T cell repertoires in COVID-19 (dated by TCRdb to 2019 to 2021). Some background on the complete study: The collaborator samples originated in the United States, Italy and Spain and spanned the acute and convalescent phases of COVID-19. The material from the prospective study consisted of cDNA or gDNA derived from T cells, B-cell-depleted T cells, or PBMCs. Deeply sampled blood TCRbeta repertoires from subjects exposed to, actively infected with, or recovered from COVID-19 were included in the dataset. The repertoires were released in a freely available public database meant as a resource for research on the immune response to SARS-CoV-2. Samples were obtained from the ongoing ImmuneRACE study (first 160 participants) and from about 1,300 subjects provided by 6 global collaborators. Sample metadata almost always included a de-identified subject ID, COVID-19 status, age in years and sex. Where available, HLA class I and class II types were taken from metadata supplied by the sample provider and were not determined by assay-based typing.

TCRbeta CDR3 regions were amplified from genomic DNA by means of the immunoSEQ Assay, a bias-controlled multiplex PCR. The paper's processing steps were these. Within the assay, amplification of reference gene primers was used to estimate how many nucleated cells each sample contained. Sequence reads were collapsed and filtered to measure the absolute abundance of every unique TCRbeta CDR3 rearrangement. For each sample, productive Simpson clonality was calculated by taking the square root of Simpson's diversity index across productive rearrangements. Held by TCRdb, this immuneACCESS table contains in-frame sequences only and omits some clones. Under half of the omission traces to an unresolved V gene where checked; the cause of the rest is unknown. The V and J calls and clone size were taken over from that table, and D and trimming were inferred from the DNA. The sample profile shows around 110,000 clones; 75% to 85% of them were found once. The ten largest clonotypes hold roughly 8.2% of the sample.

The collaborating institutions used their own protocols to collect whole blood in K2EDTA tubes. For TCRbeta analysis, collaborators shipped samples as frozen whole blood, isolated PBMCs, or DNA extracted from either of those sample types. In regard to this clone: Its recognized antigen is unknown. Base qualities are not recorded, but no much larger clone differs from it by a single base.

The V and J ends are trimmed by 5 bases and 4 bases, leaving 18 bases between them. CDR1 and CDR2 (SGHRS, YFSETQ) derive from the germline V gene. Measured from the cysteine to the phenylalanine, the CDR3 is 15 residues long. This entry keeps only the CDR3 DNA: 45 bases, framed from base 1. The paper as a whole reports these results and caveats: The quantity of clinical and demographic metadata differed by source and by participant and was supplied without curation.

The sequence links TRBV5-1 to TRBJ1-1, and possibly TRBD1, on 6 matching bases. Sequencing was carried out using peripheral blood. The receptor comes from a man between 65 and 80 years old with acute or convalescent COVID-19. The CDR3 reads as follows: CASRTGGVHGTEAFF. The DNA sequence reads TGCGCCAGCAGGACAGGCGGAGTACACGGCACTGAAGCTTTCTTT. Extended through the reference TRBV5-1 and TRBJ1-1 proteins, this CDR3 yields the full variable domain: KAGVTQTPRYLIKTRGQQVTLSCSPISGHRSVSWYQQTPGQGLQFLFEYFSETQRNKGNFPGRFSGRQFSNSRSEMNVSTLELGDSALYLCASRTGGVHGTEAFFGQGTRLTVV.